This T cell receptor (beta chain) was sequenced during a study of blood T cell repertoires in COVID-19. As for the study in general: Samples of COVID-19 (acute and convalescent) were obtained from the United States, Italy and Spain.

In the source study's methods: How many nucleated cells were present was estimated from reference gene primer amplification. TCRdb's table, derived via immunoSEQ multiplex PCR, lists solely in-frame clones and lacks some. V and J calls and clone size are given by that table; D and trimming were obtained from the DNA. The table shows 150,000 or so clones, with approximately 87% occurring only once. Cohorts were based on clinical histories the participants reported. Among Cohort 3 donors, those recovered had two negative PCRs, clearance, or symptom resolution. The sample taken for sequencing was PBMCs or T cells enriched from blood (not recorded which). The TCR sequence derives from a woman aged 45-59 years who had recovered from COVID-19.

The CDR3 protein is CASSPGQISNQPQHF. CDR3 in DNA: TGTGCCAGCTCACCGGGACAGATTAGCAATCAGCCCCAGCATTTT. V gene TRBV18 combines with J gene TRBJ1-5, with 7 bases matching TRBD1. The CDR3 extends over 15 amino acids. Germline V gene data show CDR1 as KGHSH and CDR2 as LQKENI. V gave up 3 bases and J gave up 0 bases; unmatched junction bases: 2. Drawing the rest from reference TRBV18 and TRBJ1-5, the complete variable domain is NAGVMQNPRHLVRRRGQEARLRCSPMKGHSHVYWYRQLPEEGLKFMVYLQKENIIDESGMPKERFSAEFPKEGPSILRIQQVVRGDSAAYFCASSPGQISNQPQHFGDGTRLSIL.